This T cell receptor beta chain was found in a study of cytomegalovirus exposure and HLA in healthy donors. Vbeta (60) and Jbeta (13) primers were used in the PCR. Per the authors' pipeline: Approximately 83 million unique TCR beta chains, 8.5 million to 14 million shared, were counted in a later analysis. TCRdb's copy holds only in-frame clones and misses some; the assay was immunoSEQ multiplex PCR. The DNA was the basis for D and trimming; V, J and clone size are from that table. The repertoire holds about 95,000 clones, with around four fifths as singletons. This CDR3 spans 18 amino acids. Germline-derived CDR1 and CDR2 are SEHNR and FQNEAQ (reference sequence). V lost 3 bases and J lost 2; bases outside the gene matches: 11. This clone was seen only once.

This rearrangement joins TRBV7-9 to TRBJ2-1; 9 bases line up with TRBD2. The TCR was taken from a middle-aged woman in good health and CMV-seropositive. The material sequenced was PBMCs. The DNA of the CDR3 is TGTGCCAGCAGCTTCGTTCTTACGCGGGAGGGAACCTACAATGAGCAGTTCTTC. Protein product: CASSFVLTREGTYNEQFF.